This T cell receptor (beta chain) comes out of a study of T cells in Graves' hyperthyroidism and ophthalmopathy. Stable Graves' hyperthyroidism meant no ophthalmopathy progression within 18 months. Patients were aged 18 to 65, had disease duration under 2 months, and had newly diagnosed hyperthyroidism. Thyroid ultrasound, orbital computed tomography, clinical symptoms, and serum thyroxine and TRAb underpinned diagnoses. PBMCs were sourced from around 10 ml fresh peripheral blood. Authors of the study amplified TCR beta CDR3 regions from RNA transcripts. The HTBI primer set served for first-round RT-PCR of the TCR CDR3. A single record per CDR3 protein comes from TCRdb applying MiXCR to the multiplex PCR reads. The data contain fewer than 400,000 distinct CDR3 sequences, roughly 15% of them singletons. The sample holds a few counts of this clonotype. The material sequenced was blood. The TCR was taken from a man aged 30 to 39 with Graves' hyperthyroidism.

CDR3 residues: CASSPRPTASYEQYF. CDR3 nucleotides: TGCGCCAGCAGCCCACGCCCCACCGCAAGCTACGAGCAGTACTTC. The chain combines TRBV5-1 with TRBJ2-7, with no clear D. Trimming stripped 4 bases from V and 3 bases from J, with 17 bases between. Per the germline V gene, CDR1 is SGHRS and CDR2 is YFSETQ. The CDR3 covers 15 residues.